These 26 T cell receptor beta chains originate from one sample sequenced in a study of blood T cell dynamics during melanoma immunotherapy (dated by TCRdb to 2019 to 2021). In the paper's terms, the time point label means: pre-treatment baseline. Library preparation was by the immunoSEQ multiplex PCR assay. TCRdb retrieved this table from immuneACCESS and kept in-frame rearrangements only. Not all clones are present; in checked studies, unresolved V genes account for under half, and no reason is known for the remainder. The sample data list about 6,300 clones, and about 90% of these were observed just once. Clones ranked in the top ten supply 12% of the sample. The sample was cell-free DNA from blood, taken from a patient treated with checkpoint blockade. Sample cell subset or site, as interpreted from the label and publication: plasma cell-free DNA. The receptors come from a human donor with melanoma.

This sequence joins TRBV5-4 and TRBJ1-4; D call uncertain. CDR1 SGHNT and CDR2 YYREEE come from the germline V gene (reference sequence). This CDR3 is 13 amino acids long. The V gene lost 0 bases and the J gene lost 8 bases, with 8 bases spanning the gap. For the CDR3, the DNA is TGTGCCAGCAGCTTGGCTCCAGTCGAAAAACTGTTTTTT. This gives the protein CASSLAPVEKLFF.

V usage is TRBV7-9 and J usage is TRBJ2-5; D might be TRBD2 (5 bases). The CDR3 loop spans 12 amino acids. Germline loops: CDR1 SEHNR, CDR2 FQNEAQ (reference sequence). V was clipped by 5 bases and J by 7 bases, with 11 bases between them. CDR3 coding DNA: TGTGCCAGCAGCCAAACTAGAGCGACCCAGTACTTC. Its translation: CASSQTRATQYF.

The V call is TRBV10-2, the J call TRBJ2-1, with 9 bases aligning to TRBD2. Germline V gene sequence: CDR1 WSHSY, CDR2 SAAADI. The CDR3 loop spans 16 amino acids. Germline trimming cut 4 bases from V and 9 bases from J; bases unmatched to any gene: 13. The chain's CDR3 is CASSGLWGLAGGEQFF. Written as DNA, the CDR3 is TGCGCCAGCAGTGGTCTTTGGGGACTAGCTGGTGGTGAGCAGTTCTTC.

V and J are TRBV6-5 and TRBJ2-5, with 7 positions matching TRBD2. This CDR3 is 13 amino acids long. CDR1 MNHEY and CDR2 SVGAGI come from the germline V gene. V was clipped by 5 bases and J by 3 bases; unmatched bases: 3. For the CDR3, the DNA is TGTGCCAGCAGTACTAGCGAAGAAGAGACCCAGTACTTC. Protein: CASSTSEEETQYF.

The chain employs TRBV5-1 and TRBJ2-1, with D possibly called TRBD1 or TRBD2 (6 bases each). The CDR3 is made up of 13 amino acids. Germline CDR1 is SGHRS and CDR2 is YFSETQ. V was pared by 3 bases and J by 11 bases, with 15 bases between. The CDR3 is CASSYGGGGQQFF. In DNA, the CDR3 is TGCGCCAGCAGCTATGGAGGTGGGGGGCAGCAGTTCTTC.

The chain links TRBV7-6 to TRBJ1-5, with 10 bases that match TRBD1. This CDR3 is built from 18 residues. Trimming cost V 1 base and J 6 bases; bases outside gene matches: 12. Germline-derived CDR1 and CDR2 are SGHVS and FNYEAQ. This CDR3 reads CASSLDPGQGTRRQPQHF. Written as DNA, the CDR3 is TGTGCCAGCAGCTTAGACCCGGGACAGGGGACCAGGCGTCAGCCCCAGCATTTT.

V gene TRBV9 combines with J gene TRBJ2-1; 7 positions match TRBD2. This CDR3 region has 15 residues. CDR1 is SGDLS, CDR2 YYNGEE, per germline. V lost 0 bases, J lost 3 bases, and 3 bases stayed unmatched. The CDR3 region has the DNA TGTGCCAGCAGCGTAGGGGGAGGGGTCTACAATGAGCAGTTCTTC. It yields the protein CASSVGGGVYNEQFF.

This clone was recorded once. The chain employs TRBV6-5 and TRBJ2-5, with 10 bases fitting TRBD1. With the DNA end fitting TRBJ2-7 better, the J assignment may be wrong. The CDR3 totals 15 residues. CDR1 and CDR2 from the germline V gene are MNHEY and SVGAGI. Here the CDR3 reads CASSPGTGAGYEQYF. The CDR3 DNA sequence: TGTGCCAGCAGTCCCGGGACAGGGGCCGGCTACGAGCAGTACTTC.

The chain has TRBV6-1 and TRBJ1-4; D remains ambiguous. The length of the CDR3 is 14 residues. The germline V gene encodes CDR1 MNHNS and CDR2 SASEGT. V shed 4 bases and J shed 3 bases, with 9 bases lying between them. CDR3 in DNA: TGTGCCAGCAGTGCCGGGTCTCCTAATGAAAAACTGTTTTTT. Encoded protein: CASSAGSPNEKLFF.

The genes are TRBV29-1 and TRBJ2-7, with TRBD1 matching 10 bases. The CDR3 runs to 13 residues. CDR1 SQVTM and CDR2 ANQGSEA come from the germline V gene. The trim removed 4 bases at V and 3 bases at J, leaving 3 bases unmatched. CDR3 coding DNA: TGCAGCGTTGCTAGGACAGGGGGCTACGAGCAGTACTTC. Translating it yields CSVARTGGYEQYF.

This sequence joins TRBV10-2 and TRBJ2-4, with D perhaps matching TRBD1 or TRBD2 (6 bases each). There are 14 residues in the CDR3. Trimming took off 6 bases at V and 7 bases at J, with 16 bases between the two ends. CDR1 is WSHSY and CDR2 is SAAADI in the germline V gene. The CDR3 nucleotides are TGCGCCAGCAGCCCCGCGGGGCAGGGGAACATTCAGTACTTC. Its translation: CASSPAGQGNIQYF.

This chain links TRBV7-9 with TRBJ1-4; D is unclear. This CDR3 has 15 amino acids. V lost 4 bases to trimming and J lost 0 bases, with 9 bases between them. CDR1 is SEHNR and CDR2 is FQNEAQ in the germline V gene (reference sequence). The chain's CDR3 is CASSSPSATNEKLFF. The CDR3 coding sequence is TGTGCCAGCAGCTCACCATCCGCAACTAATGAAAAACTGTTTTTT.

The genes are TRBV7-7 and TRBJ2-1, with a possible D match to TRBD1 (5 bases). This CDR3 is 15 amino acids long. Germline V CDR1 and CDR2: SSHAT, FNYEAQ (reference sequence). Trimming removed 2 bases from V and 2 bases from J, with 10 bases in between. The CDR3 region is CASSLNQGAYNEQFF. CDR3 bases: TGTGCCAGCAGCTTAAATCAGGGTGCCTACAATGAGCAGTTCTTC.

The rearrangement links TRBV10-3 to TRBJ2-7; tentatively, D is TRBD1 (8 bases). The V gene's germline CDR1 is ENHRY and CDR2 SYGVKD. The CDR3 loop spans 15 amino acids. V was pared by 5 bases and J by 3 bases, with 17 bases between. The CDR3 here is CAISKAGQEYYEQYF. DNA for the CDR3: TGTGCCATCAGTAAAGCGGGACAGGAATACTACGAGCAGTACTTC.

This clone was recorded once. This chain uses TRBV2 with TRBJ2-2, with unresolved D. Germline lookup yields CDR1 SNHLY and CDR2 FYNNEI. The CDR3 runs 16 residues. Trimming removed 4 bases at V and 0 bases at J, with 12 bases between. Here the CDR3 reads CASSGVVRSNTGELFF. DNA of the CDR3: TGTGCCAGCAGTGGGGTAGTCCGTTCGAACACCGGGGAGCTGTTTTTT.

V usage is TRBV7-3 and J usage is TRBJ2-1, with D possibly matching TRBD2 (5 bases). V gave up 4 bases and J gave up 0 bases, with 13 bases separating them. This CDR3 spans 16 amino acids. In germline, CDR1 is SGHTA, CDR2 FQGTGA. CDR3 loop: CASSSKAVSSYNEQFF. The CDR3 DNA sequence: TGTGCCAGCAGCTCTAAAGCGGTGAGCTCCTACAATGAGCAGTTCTTC.

The rearrangement uses TRBV19 and TRBJ1-3, with D perhaps matching TRBD1 (6 bases). Germline assignment: CDR1 LNHDA and CDR2 SQIVND (reference sequence). The CDR3 length is 13 residues. The V gene lost 5 bases and the J gene lost 3 bases, with 8 bases spanning the gap. This CDR3 is CASSVTGGNTIYF. The CDR3 DNA is TGTGCCAGTAGTGTGACAGGTGGAAACACCATATATTTT.

V is TRBV30 and J is TRBJ2-1; D might be TRBD1 or TRBD2, each matching 5 bases. V gave up 6 bases and J gave up 8 bases, with 23 bases separating them. Germline loops: CDR1 GTSNPN, CDR2 SVGIG (reference sequence). This CDR3 contains 15 residues. The CDR3 reads CACTLGSGPLDEQFF. The CDR3 DNA reads as TGTGCCTGCACCCTAGGGTCGGGGCCCTTGGATGAGCAGTTCTTC. The whole variable domain, filled in from reference TRBV30 and TRBJ2-1, reads SQTIHQWPATLVQPVGSPLSLECTVEGTSNPNLYWYRQAAGRGLQLLFYSVGIGQISSEVPQNLSASRPQDRQFILSSKKLLLSDSGFYLCACTLGSGPLDEQFFGPGTRLTVL.

The chain is built from TRBV29-1 and TRBJ2-1, with TRBD1 as a possible D gene (6 bases). V was clipped by 7 bases and J by 3 bases, with 13 bases between them. There are 13 residues in the CDR3. The germline CDR1 and CDR2 sequences are SQVTM and ANQGSEA. CDR3 region: CSARDMNYNEQFF. In DNA, the CDR3 is TGCAGCGCCCGGGACATGAACTACAATGAGCAGTTCTTC.

This clone was found once. V gene TRBV5-4 combines with J gene TRBJ1-1; 7 nucleotides agree with TRBD1. V gave up 4 bases and J gave up 1 base; unmatched junction bases: 10. The CDR3 has 16 residues. From germline, CDR1 is SGHNT and CDR2 YYREEE (reference sequence). The CDR3 DNA reads as TGTGCCAGCAGCCCGGGGAGGGGGCTTACGAACACTGAAGCTTTCTTT. Encoded protein: CASSPGRGLTNTEAFF. Supplemented by reference TRBV5-4 and TRBJ1-1, the full variable domain reads ETGVTQSPTHLIKTRGQQVTLRCSSQSGHNTVSWYQQALGQGPQFIFQYYREEENGRGNFPPRFSGLQFPNYSSELNVNALELDDSALYLCASSPGRGLTNTEAFFGQGTRLTVV.

This clone is termed hyperexpanded (1% or more). V gene TRBV19 combines with J gene TRBJ1-2; D might be TRBD1 (6 bases). Trimming pared 3 bases from V and 8 bases from J, leaving 16 bases between. The CDR3 covers 14 residues. CDR1 is LNHDA, CDR2 SQIVND, per germline (reference sequence). CDR3 loop: CASSIDKQGGGYTF. CDR3 in DNA: TGTGCCAGTAGTATCGATAAACAGGGCGGAGGCTACACCTTC.

The J gene is TRBJ2-7, the V gene TRBV6-6; 9 bases match TRBD1. The CDR3 covers 15 residues. With V trimmed by 4 bases and J by 1 base, 5 bases remained unmatched. CDR1 is MNHNY and CDR2 is SVGAGI in the germline V gene (reference sequence). This chain's CDR3 is CASSSPTGGSYEQYF. The DNA for the CDR3 is TGTGCCAGCAGTTCCCCGACAGGGGGTTCCTACGAGCAGTACTTC.

The chain couples TRBV10-3 to TRBJ2-7, with 10 bases lining up with TRBD2. The CDR3 is 16 amino acids. The junction had 19 bases not matched to a gene; V was cut back by 11 bases and J by 6 bases. The germline V gene has CDR1 ENHRY and CDR2 SYGVKD. Here the CDR3 DNA reads TGTGCCTCCACCAAGACAAGCGGGAGGGCCACGCGCGAGCAGTACTTC. Residues: CASTKTSGRATREQYF.

The chain employs TRBV4-2 and TRBJ1-1, with TRBD1 matching over 7 bases. The length of the CDR3 is 17 residues. V trimming: 4 bases; J trimming: 0 bases; junction bases outside the gene matches: 11. The V gene's germline CDR1 is LGHNA and CDR2 YNFKEQ. The CDR3: CASSPRQGIGMNTEAFF. As DNA, the CDR3 is TGTGCCAGCAGCCCGAGACAGGGAATAGGAATGAACACTGAAGCTTTCTTT.

V gene TRBV5-1 combines with J gene TRBJ1-6; 9 bases align to TRBD1. J was trimmed by 15 bases and V by 4 bases; bases with no gene match: 14. Germline CDR1 SGHRS, CDR2 YFSETQ. CDR3 length: 15 amino acids. For the CDR3, the DNA is TGCGCCAGCAGCAACTCCGGGACAGGGCTGGACCTCCTCCACTTT. Protein sequence: CASSNSGTGLDLLHF.

The chain links TRBV6-6 to TRBJ1-5; 9 bases map to TRBD1. The CDR3 sequence is 15 residues long. Germline loops: CDR1 MNHNY, CDR2 SVGAGI (reference sequence). Unmatched junction bases numbered 6, after V lost 5 bases and J lost 4 bases. The CDR3 reads CASSHDRGLNQPQHF. The CDR3 DNA reads TGTGCCAGCAGTCACGACAGGGGGTTGAATCAGCCCCAGCATTTT.